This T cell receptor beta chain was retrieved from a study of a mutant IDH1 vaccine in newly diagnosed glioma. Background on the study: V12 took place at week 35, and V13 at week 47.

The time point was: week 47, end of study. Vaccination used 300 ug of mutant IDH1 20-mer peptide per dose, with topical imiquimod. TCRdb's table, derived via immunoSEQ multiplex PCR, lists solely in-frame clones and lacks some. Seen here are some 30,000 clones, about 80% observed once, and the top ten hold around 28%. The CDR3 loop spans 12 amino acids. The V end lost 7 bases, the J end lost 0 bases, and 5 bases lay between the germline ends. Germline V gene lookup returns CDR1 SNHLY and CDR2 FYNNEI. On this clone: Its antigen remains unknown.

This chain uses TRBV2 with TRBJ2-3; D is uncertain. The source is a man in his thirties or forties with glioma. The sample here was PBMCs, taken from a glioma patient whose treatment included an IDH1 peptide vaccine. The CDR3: CASTISTDTQYF. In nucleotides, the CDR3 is TGTGCCAGCACAATTAGCACAGATACGCAGTATTTT.